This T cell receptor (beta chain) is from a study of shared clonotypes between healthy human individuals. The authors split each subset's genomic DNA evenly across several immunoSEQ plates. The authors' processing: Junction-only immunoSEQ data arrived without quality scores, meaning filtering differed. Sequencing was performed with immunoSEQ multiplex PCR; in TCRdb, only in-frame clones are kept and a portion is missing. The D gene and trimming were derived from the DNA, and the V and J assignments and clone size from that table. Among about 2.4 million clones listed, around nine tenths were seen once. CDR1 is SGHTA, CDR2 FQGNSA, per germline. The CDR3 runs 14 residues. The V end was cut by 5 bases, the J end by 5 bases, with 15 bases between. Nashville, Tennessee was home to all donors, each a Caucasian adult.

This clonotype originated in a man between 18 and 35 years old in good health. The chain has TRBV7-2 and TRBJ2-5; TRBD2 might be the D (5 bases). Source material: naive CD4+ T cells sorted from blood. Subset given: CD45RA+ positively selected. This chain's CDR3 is CASSRTRTSETQYF. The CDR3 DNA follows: TGTGCCAGCAGCCGAACTAGGACTTCTGAGACCCAGTACTTC.